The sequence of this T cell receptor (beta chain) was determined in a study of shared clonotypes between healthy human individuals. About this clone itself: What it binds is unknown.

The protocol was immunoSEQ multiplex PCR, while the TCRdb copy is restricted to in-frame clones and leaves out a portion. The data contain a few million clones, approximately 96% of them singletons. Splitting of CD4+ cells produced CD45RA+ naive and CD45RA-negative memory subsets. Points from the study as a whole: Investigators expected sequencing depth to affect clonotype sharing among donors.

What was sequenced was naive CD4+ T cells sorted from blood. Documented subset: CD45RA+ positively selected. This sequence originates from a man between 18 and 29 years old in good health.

The CDR3 DNA sequence: TGTGCCAGCAGCGCGACAGGGGTAGATCAGCCCCAGCATTTT. Amino acid sequence: CASSATGVDQPQHF. This chain joins TRBV11-2 and TRBJ1-5, with TRBD1 identical over 8 bases. Germline V gene data show CDR1 as SGHAT and CDR2 as FQNNGV. The CDR3 spans 14 residues. The V segment lost 5 bases and the J segment 5 bases; nucleotides outside the gene matches: 5.